This TCR beta chain is drawn from a study of vaccination and CD4 T cells after COVID-19. Germline lookup yields CDR1 MDHEN and CDR2 SYDVKM. This CDR3 is 11 amino acids long. Trimming left V 6 bases short and J 4 bases short, with 7 bases between. Indicated treatment: roughly ten-day PBMC culture with coronavirus spike peptide pools or control peptides (ViraFEST assay). Antigen-specific T cell expansion with peptide pools preceded TCR sequencing in the ViraFEST approach. The count of this clonotype is one. Antigen: not known. An Oncomine TCR Beta short-read assay was used to sequence the DNA from cultured CD4+ T cells. Cultures of CD4+ T cells served as the source for extracting genomic DNA. TCRdb used MiXCR to reprocess the PCR reads, holding one entry per CDR3 protein. The sample records approximately 10,000 distinct CDR3 sequences, around 57% being singletons.

The chain joins TRBV28 to TRBJ2-7; D not resolved. The sequencing sample was made of CD4+ T cells from blood, cultured in vitro. The origin of this receptor is a human donor who had recovered from COVID-19. CDR3 sequence: CASRHYYEQYF. CDR3 nucleotide sequence: TGTGCCAGCAGACACTATTACGAGCAGTACTTC.